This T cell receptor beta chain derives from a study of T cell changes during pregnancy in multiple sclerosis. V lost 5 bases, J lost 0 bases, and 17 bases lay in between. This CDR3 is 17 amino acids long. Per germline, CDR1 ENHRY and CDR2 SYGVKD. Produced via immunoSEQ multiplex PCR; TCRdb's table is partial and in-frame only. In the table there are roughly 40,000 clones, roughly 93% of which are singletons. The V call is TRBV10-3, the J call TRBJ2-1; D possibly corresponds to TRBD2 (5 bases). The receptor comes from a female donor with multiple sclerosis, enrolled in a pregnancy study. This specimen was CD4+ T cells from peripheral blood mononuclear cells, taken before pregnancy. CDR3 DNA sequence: TGTGCCATCAGTACGGGCCGGAGAGGAGGCTCCTACAATGAGCAGTTCTTC. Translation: CAISTGRRGGSYNEQFF.